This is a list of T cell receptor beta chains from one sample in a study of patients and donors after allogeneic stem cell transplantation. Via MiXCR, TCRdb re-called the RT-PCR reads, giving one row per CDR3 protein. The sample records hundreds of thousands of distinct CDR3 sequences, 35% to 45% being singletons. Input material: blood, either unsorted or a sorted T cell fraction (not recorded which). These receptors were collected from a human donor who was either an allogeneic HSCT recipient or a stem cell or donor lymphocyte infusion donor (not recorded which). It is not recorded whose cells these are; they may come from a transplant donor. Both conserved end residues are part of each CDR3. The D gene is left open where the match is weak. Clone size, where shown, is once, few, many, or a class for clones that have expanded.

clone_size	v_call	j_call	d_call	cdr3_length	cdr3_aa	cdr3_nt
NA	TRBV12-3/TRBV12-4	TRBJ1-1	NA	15	CASSPLLKSNTEAFF	TGTGCCAGCAGCCCGCTTTTAAAGTCGAACACTGAAGCTTTCTTT
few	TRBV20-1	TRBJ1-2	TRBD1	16	CSARAGARTGEDGYTF	TGCAGTGCTAGAGCCGGCGCGAGGACAGGGGAAGATGGCTACACCTTC
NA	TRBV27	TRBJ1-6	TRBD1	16	CASHPSTGDYNSPLHF	TGTGCCAGCCACCCCTCGACAGGGGACTATAATTCACCCCTCCACTTT
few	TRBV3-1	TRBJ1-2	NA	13	CASSQTGNYGYTF	TGTGCCAGCAGCCAAACGGGTAACTATGGCTACACCTTC
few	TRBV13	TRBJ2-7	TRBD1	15	CASSSRDRGFHEQYF	TGTGCCAGCAGCTCTCGGGACAGGGGGTTCCACGAGCAGTACTTC
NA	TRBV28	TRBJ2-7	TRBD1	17	CASSAPFPRQGSKEQYF	TGTGCCAGCAGTGCGCCCTTCCCTCGACAGGGTTCAAAAGAGCAGTACTTC
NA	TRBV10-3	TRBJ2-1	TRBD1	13	CATKGTDYNEQFF	TGTGCCACCAAGGGGACAGACTACAATGAGCAGTTCTTC
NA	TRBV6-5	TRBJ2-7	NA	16	CASSYGRKGGVLEQYF	TGTGCCAGCAGTTACGGGCGAAAGGGGGGGGTGTTAGAGCAGTACTTC
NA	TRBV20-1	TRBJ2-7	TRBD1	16	CSASLLRDRGLGEQYF	TGCAGTGCTAGTTTACTCCGGGACAGGGGGCTCGGCGAGCAGTACTTC
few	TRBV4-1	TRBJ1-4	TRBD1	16	CASSYLTGTEYEKLFF	TGCGCCAGCAGCTACCTGACGGGGACAGAATATGAAAAACTGTTTTTT
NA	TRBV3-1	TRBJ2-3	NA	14	CASSQDLASDTQYF	TGTGCCAGCAGCCAAGACCTTGCCTCTGATACGCAGTATTTT
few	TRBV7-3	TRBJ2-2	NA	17	CASSFLTRGANTGELFF	TGTGCCAGCAGCTTCCTTACTAGGGGAGCGAACACCGGGGAGCTGTTTTTT
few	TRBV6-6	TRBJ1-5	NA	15	CASSYYGVGNQPQHF	TGTGCCAGCAGTTACTATGGGGTTGGTAATCAGCCCCAGCATTTT
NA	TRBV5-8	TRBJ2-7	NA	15	CASSSYRDGSYEQYF	TGTGCCAGCAGTTCCTACCGGGACGGATCCTACGAGCAGTACTTC
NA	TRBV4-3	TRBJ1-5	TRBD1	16	CASSQDFRTGDQPQHF	TGCGCCAGCAGCCAAGATTTCCGGACAGGGGATCAGCCCCAGCATTTT
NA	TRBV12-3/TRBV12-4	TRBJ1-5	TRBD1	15	CASSSGGRSNQPQHF	TGTGCCAGCAGTTCAGGGGGAAGGAGCAATCAGCCCCAGCATTTT
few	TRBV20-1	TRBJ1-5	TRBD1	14	CSATTGGAGQPQHF	TGCAGTGCGACGACAGGGGGCGCAGGGCAGCCCCAGCATTTT
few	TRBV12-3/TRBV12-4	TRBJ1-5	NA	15	CASRVLDSSNQPQHF	TGTGCCAGCAGAGTTCTCGACAGTAGCAATCAGCCCCAGCATTTT
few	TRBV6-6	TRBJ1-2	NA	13	CASSRARGYGYTF	TGTGCCAGCAGTAGGGCCCGGGGCTATGGCTACACCTTC
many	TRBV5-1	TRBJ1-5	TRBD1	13	CASSLTGDQPQHF	TGCGCCAGCTCTCTGACAGGGGATCAGCCCCAGCATTTT
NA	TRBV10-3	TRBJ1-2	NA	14	CAIPTQERLDGYTF	TGTGCCATCCCAACCCAAGAAAGGCTAGATGGCTACACCTTC
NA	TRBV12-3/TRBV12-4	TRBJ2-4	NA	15	CASSPDPVAKNIQYF	TGTGCCAGCAGTCCCGACCCGGTAGCCAAAAACATTCAGTACTTC
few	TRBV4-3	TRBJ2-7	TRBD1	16	CASSQATGSPAYEQYF	TGCGCCAGCAGCCAAGCGACAGGGAGCCCAGCTTACGAGCAGTACTTC
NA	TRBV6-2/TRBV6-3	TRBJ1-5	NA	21	CASSSPSGLNLRRRFNQPQHF	TGTGCCAGCAGTTCCCCCTCGGGTTTAAATTTGCGGCGTCGATTCAATCAGCCCCAGCATTTT
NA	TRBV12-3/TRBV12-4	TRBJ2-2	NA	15	CASSLNTGNTGELFF	TGTGCCAGCAGTCTGAACACAGGGAACACCGGGGAGCTGTTTTTT
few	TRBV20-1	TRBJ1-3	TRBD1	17	CSAREGTGGYSGNTIYF	TGCAGTGCTAGAGAGGGGACAGGGGGCTACTCTGGAAACACCATATATTTT
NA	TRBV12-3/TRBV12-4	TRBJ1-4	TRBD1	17	CASSLGVGQGAGEKLFF	TGTGCCAGCAGTTTGGGAGTCGGACAGGGGGCTGGTGAAAAACTGTTTTTT
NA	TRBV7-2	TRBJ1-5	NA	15	CASSSSVGLDQPQHF	TGTGCCAGCAGCTCCTCCGTGGGCTTGGATCAGCCCCAGCATTTT
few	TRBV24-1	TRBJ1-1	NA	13	CATSSGTGHEAFF	TGTGCCACCAGTTCCGGAACAGGGCATGAAGCTTTCTTT
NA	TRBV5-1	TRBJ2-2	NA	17	CASSYGIQGPNTGELFF	TGCGCCAGCAGCTATGGGATCCAGGGACCGAACACCGGGGAGCTGTTTTTT
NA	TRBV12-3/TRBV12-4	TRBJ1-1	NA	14	CASSFQASNTEAFF	TGTGCCAGCAGTTTCCAGGCCTCGAACACTGAAGCTTTCTTT
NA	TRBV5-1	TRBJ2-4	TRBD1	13	CASSPWTGYIQYF	TGCGCCAGCAGCCCGTGGACAGGGTACATTCAGTACTTC
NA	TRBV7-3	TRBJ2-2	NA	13	CASSWHFTGELFF	TGTGCCAGCTCTTGGCACTTCACCGGGGAGCTGTTTTTT
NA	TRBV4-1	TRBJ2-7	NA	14	CASSQDASRYEQYF	TGCGCCAGCAGCCAAGATGCCAGCCGCTACGAGCAGTACTTC
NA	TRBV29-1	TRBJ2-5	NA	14	CSVEGRKEYVTQYF	TGCAGCGTTGAAGGTCGGAAGGAATATGTGACCCAGTACTTC
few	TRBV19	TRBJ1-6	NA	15	CASSFEGSGNSPLHF	TGTGCCAGTAGTTTCGAAGGCTCGGGGAATTCACCCCTCCACTTT
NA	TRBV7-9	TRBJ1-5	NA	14	CASSQVGVNQPQHF	TGTGCCAGCAGCCAGGTTGGGGTTAATCAGCCCCAGCATTTT
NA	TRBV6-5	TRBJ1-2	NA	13	CASSYFPDYGYTF	TGTGCCAGCAGTTACTTTCCAGACTATGGCTACACCTTC
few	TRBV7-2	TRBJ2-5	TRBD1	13	CASSWGQQETQYF	TGTGCCAGCAGCTGGGGACAGCAAGAGACCCAGTACTTC
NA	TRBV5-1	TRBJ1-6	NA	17	CASSIEPEGAGNSPLHF	TGCGCCAGCAGCATAGAGCCCGAAGGGGCTGGGAATTCACCCCTCCACTTT
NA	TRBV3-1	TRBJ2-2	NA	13	CASSQGYTGELFF	TGTGCCAGCAGCCAAGGTTACACCGGGGAGCTGTTTTTT
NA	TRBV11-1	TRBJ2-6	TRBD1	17	CASSHGQGWSGANVLTF	TGTGCCAGCAGCCATGGACAGGGTTGGTCTGGGGCCAACGTCCTGACTTTC
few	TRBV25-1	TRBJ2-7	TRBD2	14	CASSATSGVNEQYF	TGTGCCAGCAGCGCGACTAGCGGGGTTAACGAGCAGTACTTC
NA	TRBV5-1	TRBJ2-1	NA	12	CASSLLGNEQFF	TGCGCCAGCAGCTTGTTAGGGAATGAGCAGTTCTTC
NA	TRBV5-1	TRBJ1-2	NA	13	CASSSPMTYGYTF	TGCGCCAGCAGCTCCCCAATGACCTATGGCTACACCTTC
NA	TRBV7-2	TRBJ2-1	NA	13	CASSLARVNEQFF	TGTGCCAGCAGCTTAGCGCGAGTAAATGAGCAGTTCTTC
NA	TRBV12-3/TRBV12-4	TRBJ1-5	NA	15	CASSPSFGRDQPQHF	TGTGCCAGCAGTCCGTCTTTCGGGCGCGATCAGCCCCAGCATTTT